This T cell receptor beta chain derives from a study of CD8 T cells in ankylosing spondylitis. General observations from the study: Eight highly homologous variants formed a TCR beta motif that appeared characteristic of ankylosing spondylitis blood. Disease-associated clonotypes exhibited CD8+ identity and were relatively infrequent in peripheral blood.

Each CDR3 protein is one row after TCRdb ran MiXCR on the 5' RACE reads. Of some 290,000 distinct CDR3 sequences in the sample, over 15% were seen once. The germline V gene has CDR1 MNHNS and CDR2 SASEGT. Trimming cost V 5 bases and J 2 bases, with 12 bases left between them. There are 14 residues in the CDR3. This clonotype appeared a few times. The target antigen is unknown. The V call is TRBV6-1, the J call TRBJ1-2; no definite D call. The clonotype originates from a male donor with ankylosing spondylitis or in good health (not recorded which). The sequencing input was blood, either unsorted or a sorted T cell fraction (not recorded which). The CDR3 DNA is TGTGCCAGCAGTACGCCGGGAACGAACTATGGCTACACCTTC. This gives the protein CASSTPGTNYGYTF.